This T cell receptor (beta chain) was captured in a study of T cell clones after liver transplantation. On the study more broadly: Immunosuppression withdrawal was tried within 2 years after liver transplantation in this trial. Post-transplant blood was tracked for graft-donor-reactive T cell clones identified in a pre-transplant mixed lymphocyte reaction. Subjects received no induction therapy and standard immunosuppression until randomization at 12-24 months post-transplant. At least one year of complete immunosuppression withdrawal without enzymes over twice normal defined tolerance.

This table comes from immunoSEQ multiplex PCR, and its TCRdb copy is limited to in-frame clones, with some not included. The sample records 98,000 or so clones, 82% being singletons. Per the germline V gene, CDR1 is LNHDA and CDR2 is SQIVND (reference sequence). The CDR3 covers 12 residues. V gave up 5 bases and J gave up 4 bases, with 8 bases separating them. The sequence was collected from a human donor who received a liver transplant. V usage is TRBV19 and J usage is TRBJ1-1; D gene ambiguous. This sample comprised CD4+ T cells from blood, obtained before liver transplant. CDR3 loop: CASSPRITEAFF. The CDR3 nucleotides read TGTGCCAGTAGTCCACGGATCACTGAAGCTTTCTTT. Complete variable domain (other parts from reference TRBV19 and TRBJ1-1): DGGITQSPKYLFRKEGQNVTLSCEQNLNHDAMYWYRQDPGQGLRLIYYSQIVNDFQKGDIAEGYSVSREKKESFPLTVTSAQKNPTAFYLCASSPRITEAFFGQGTRLTVV.